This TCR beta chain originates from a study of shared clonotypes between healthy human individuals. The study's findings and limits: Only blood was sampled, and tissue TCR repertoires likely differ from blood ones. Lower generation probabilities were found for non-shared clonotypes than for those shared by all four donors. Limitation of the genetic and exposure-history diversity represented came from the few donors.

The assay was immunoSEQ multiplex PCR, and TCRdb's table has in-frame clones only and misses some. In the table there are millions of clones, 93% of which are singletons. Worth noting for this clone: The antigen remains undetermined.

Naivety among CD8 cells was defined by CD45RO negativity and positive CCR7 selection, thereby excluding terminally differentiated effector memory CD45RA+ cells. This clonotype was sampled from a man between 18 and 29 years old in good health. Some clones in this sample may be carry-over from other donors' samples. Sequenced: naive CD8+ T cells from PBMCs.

As DNA, the CDR3 is TGTGCCTGGAGTGTATGGTTGGTACCCTACGAGCAGTACTTC. Translating it yields CAWSVWLVPYEQYF. V is TRBV30 and J is TRBJ2-7; no clear D gene. CDR3 length: 14 residues. CDR1 is GTSNPN, CDR2 SVGIG, per germline (reference sequence). The V end lost 0 bases, the J end lost 2 bases, and 11 bases lay between the germline ends.